This T cell receptor beta chain was observed in a study of T cell clonotyping in hematopoietic cell transplantation. Sequencing used immunoSEQ multiplex PCR; TCRdb keeps in-frame clones, though not all of them. The table shows 9,000 to 10,000 clones, with 70% to 85% occurring only once. On this clone itself: Its target is unknown.

Blood collection times were about day -28 and days 30, 100, 180 posttransplant. Per the germline V gene, CDR1 is SEHNR and CDR2 is FQNEAQ (reference sequence). V dropped 6 bases and J dropped 6 bases, with 8 bases sitting between them. CDR3 size: 11 residues. Findings and limits, study-wide: Higher Inverse Simpson Index values in graft donor and pretransplant recipient predicted broader posttransplant TCR diversity. Pathologically expanded recipient clonotypes increased progressively from day 30 to day 180 as diversity fell. No sorting was done, leaving CD4 and CD8 contributions mixed.

This specimen was PBMCs, taken at the time of graft-versus-host disease after allogeneic stem cell transplant. J is TRBJ1-1 and V is TRBV7-9; a possible D gene is TRBD1 (5 bases). The clonotype was recovered from a male patient over 55 who had an allogeneic stem cell transplant from an unrelated donor, so the T cells may come from the graft donor. Some clones in this sample may be carry-over from other donors' samples. This CDR3 reads CASSQGPEAFF. CDR3 DNA sequence: TGTGCCAGCAGTCAGGGACCTGAAGCTTTCTTT.